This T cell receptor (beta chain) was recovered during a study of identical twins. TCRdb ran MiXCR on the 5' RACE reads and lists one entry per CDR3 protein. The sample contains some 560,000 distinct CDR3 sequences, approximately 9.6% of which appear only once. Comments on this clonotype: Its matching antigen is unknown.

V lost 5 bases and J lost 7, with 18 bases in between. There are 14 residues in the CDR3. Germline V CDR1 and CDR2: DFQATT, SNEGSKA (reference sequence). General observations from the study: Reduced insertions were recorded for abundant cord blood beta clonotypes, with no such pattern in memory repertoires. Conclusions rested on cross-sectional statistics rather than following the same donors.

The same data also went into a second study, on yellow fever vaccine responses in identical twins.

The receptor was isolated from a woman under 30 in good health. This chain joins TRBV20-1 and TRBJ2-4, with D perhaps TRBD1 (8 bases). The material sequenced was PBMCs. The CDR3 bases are TGCAGTGCTGGCCCGACAGGGGAGGGGAACATTCAGTACTTC. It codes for CSAGPTGEGNIQYF.